The rows below give T cell receptor beta chains drawn from one sample of a study of OX40 agonist ivuxolimab in advanced cancers. Method: immunoSEQ multiplex PCR; TCRdb's copy keeps in-frame clones and lacks some. The repertoire holds roughly 75,000 clones, with about nine tenths as singletons. The sequences come from CD4+ or CD8+ T cells sorted from blood, collected in a trial of the OX40 agonist ivuxolimab. The receptors originated from an adult with an advanced solid tumor such as melanoma, head and neck, liver or kidney cancer. CDR3s include the opening cysteine and the closing phenylalanine or tryptophan. D genes are given only for firm matches. Size tells how often a clone was seen (once, few, many) or the class of an expanded clone, and some rows leave it out.

clone_size: -
j_call: TRBJ2-7
v_call: TRBV2
d_call: TRBD2
cdr3_length: 14
cdr3_aa: CASSPSGARYEQYF
cdr3_nt: TGTGCCAGCTCGCCTAGCGGGGCGCGCTACGAGCAGTACTTC

clone_size: once
j_call: TRBJ2-1
v_call: TRBV19
d_call: -
cdr3_length: 15
cdr3_aa: CASSLPDSPYNEQFF
cdr3_nt: TGTGCCAGTAGTTTACCTGACAGCCCATACAATGAGCAGTTCTTC

clone_size: once
j_call: TRBJ1-6
v_call: TRBV2
d_call: -
cdr3_length: 15
cdr3_aa: CASSLSGPRDSPLHF
cdr3_nt: TGTGCCAGCAGTCTCTCCGGCCCACGGGATTCACCCCTCCACTTT

clone_size: -
j_call: TRBJ1-5
v_call: TRBV19
d_call: -
cdr3_length: 13
cdr3_aa: CASSVRGNQPQHF
cdr3_nt: TGTGCCAGTAGTGTCCGGGGCAATCAGCCCCAGCATTTT

clone_size: once
j_call: TRBJ1-2
v_call: TRBV9
d_call: TRBD1
cdr3_length: 16
cdr3_aa: CASSVATTGGWDGYTF
cdr3_nt: TGTGCCAGCAGCGTAGCTACTACAGGGGGCTGGGATGGCTACACCTTC

clone_size: -
j_call: TRBJ2-3
v_call: TRBV7-2
d_call: -
cdr3_length: 16
cdr3_aa: CASSSRQGGEQNTQYF
cdr3_nt: TGTGCCAGCAGCTCCCGACAGGGAGGCGAACAAAATACGCAGTATTTT

clone_size: -
j_call: TRBJ1-1
v_call: TRBV10-3
d_call: TRBD1
cdr3_length: 14
cdr3_aa: CATSGGQLYSEAFF
cdr3_nt: TGTGCCACCAGCGGGGGACAGCTTTATAGTGAAGCTTTCTTT

clone_size: -
j_call: TRBJ1-2
v_call: TRBV6-6
d_call: -
cdr3_length: 15
cdr3_aa: CASSYSISPMRGYTF
cdr3_nt: TGTGCCAGCAGTTACTCGATATCCCCGATGAGGGGCTACACCTTC

clone_size: -
j_call: TRBJ2-7
v_call: TRBV7-3
d_call: -
cdr3_length: 13
cdr3_aa: CASSPSQGREQYF
cdr3_nt: TGTGCCAGCAGCCCTTCTCAGGGGCGCGAGCAGTACTTC

clone_size: -
j_call: TRBJ2-1
v_call: TRBV11-3
d_call: TRBD2
cdr3_length: 16
cdr3_aa: CASSLSSGGLYNEQFF
cdr3_nt: TGTGCCAGCAGCTTATCTAGCGGGGGTCTTTACAATGAGCAGTTCTTC

clone_size: once
j_call: TRBJ2-4
v_call: TRBV6-1
d_call: -
cdr3_length: 10
cdr3_aa: CASSEVAQYF
cdr3_nt: TGTGCCAGCAGTGAGGTTGCGCAGTACTTC

clone_size: -
j_call: TRBJ1-2
v_call: TRBV4-2
d_call: -
cdr3_length: 14
cdr3_aa: CASSQLRREDGYTF
cdr3_nt: TGTGCCAGCAGCCAACTTAGGAGGGAAGATGGCTACACCTTC

clone_size: -
j_call: TRBJ1-1
v_call: TRBV6-5
d_call: -
cdr3_length: 11
cdr3_aa: CASSYRAEAFF
cdr3_nt: TGTGCCAGCAGTTATCGGGCTGAAGCTTTCTTT

clone_size: once
j_call: TRBJ2-7
v_call: TRBV7-9
d_call: -
cdr3_length: 11
cdr3_aa: CASSPASEQYF
cdr3_nt: TGTGCCAGCAGCCCCGCCTCCGAGCAGTACTTC

clone_size: -
j_call: TRBJ1-5
v_call: TRBV28
d_call: TRBD1
cdr3_length: 16
cdr3_aa: CASKKVGTGVYQPQHF
cdr3_nt: TGTGCCAGCAAAAAAGTGGGGACAGGGGTCTATCAGCCCCAGCATTTT

clone_size: -
j_call: TRBJ2-1
v_call: TRBV5-1
d_call: TRBD2
cdr3_length: 14
cdr3_aa: CASSLGLATNEQFF
cdr3_nt: TGCGCCAGCAGCCTTGGACTAGCGACGAATGAGCAGTTCTTC

clone_size: once
j_call: TRBJ2-3
v_call: TRBV30
d_call: TRBD1
cdr3_length: 15
cdr3_aa: CAWSKGTANTDTQYF
cdr3_nt: TGTGCCTGGAGTAAGGGGACAGCCAACACAGATACGCAGTATTTT

clone_size: -
j_call: TRBJ2-4
v_call: TRBV5-1
d_call: -
cdr3_length: 14
cdr3_aa: CASRVDGGENIQYF
cdr3_nt: TGCGCCAGCAGAGTTGACGGAGGCGAAAACATTCAGTACTTC

clone_size: -
j_call: TRBJ2-7
v_call: TRBV2
d_call: TRBD2
cdr3_length: 17
cdr3_aa: CASSGRTSGVNSYEQYF
cdr3_nt: TGTGCCAGCAGTGGGAGGACTAGCGGGGTAAATTCCTACGAGCAGTACTTC

clone_size: -
j_call: TRBJ1-4
v_call: TRBV2
d_call: -
cdr3_length: 13
cdr3_aa: CASNKGGEEKLFF
cdr3_nt: TGTGCCAGCAACAAGGGGGGGGAAGAAAAACTGTTTTTT

clone_size: -
j_call: TRBJ1-2
v_call: TRBV5-4
d_call: TRBD1
cdr3_length: 15
cdr3_aa: CASSPWTGGGGGYTF
cdr3_nt: TGTGCCAGCAGCCCGTGGACAGGGGGAGGAGGTGGCTACACCTTC

clone_size: -
j_call: TRBJ2-6
v_call: TRBV19
d_call: TRBD1
cdr3_length: 18
cdr3_aa: CASRPYSGTVSGANVLTF
cdr3_nt: TGTGCCAGTAGACCCTACTCCGGGACAGTCTCTGGGGCCAACGTCCTGACTTTC

clone_size: -
j_call: TRBJ1-6
v_call: TRBV2
d_call: TRBD1
cdr3_length: 15
cdr3_aa: CASRGQGEYNSPLHF
cdr3_nt: TGTGCCAGCAGGGGACAGGGGGAGTATAATTCACCCCTCCACTTT

clone_size: -
j_call: TRBJ1-1
v_call: TRBV6-6
d_call: TRBD1
cdr3_length: 13
cdr3_aa: CASSYAGQERPFF
cdr3_nt: TGTGCCAGCAGTTACGCGGGACAGGAGAGACCTTTCTTT

clone_size: few
j_call: TRBJ1-2
v_call: TRBV28
d_call: -
cdr3_length: 11
cdr3_aa: CASSHIYGYTF
cdr3_nt: TGTGCCAGCAGCCACATCTATGGCTACACCTTC

clone_size: -
j_call: TRBJ2-1
v_call: TRBV7-9
d_call: -
cdr3_length: 14
cdr3_aa: CASSLATINNEQFF
cdr3_nt: TGTGCCAGCAGCTTAGCGACAATAAACAATGAGCAGTTCTTC

clone_size: -
j_call: TRBJ2-7
v_call: TRBV10-2
d_call: TRBD2
cdr3_length: 14
cdr3_aa: CASTTGLAIYEQYF
cdr3_nt: TGCGCCAGCACCACGGGACTAGCCATCTACGAGCAGTACTTC

clone_size: few
j_call: TRBJ2-7
v_call: TRBV28
d_call: TRBD2
cdr3_length: 16
cdr3_aa: CASSFSLAGLSYEQYF
cdr3_nt: TGTGCCAGCAGTTTCAGCCTAGCGGGTCTCTCCTACGAGCAGTACTTC

clone_size: -
j_call: TRBJ1-5
v_call: TRBV4-2
d_call: -
cdr3_length: 16
cdr3_aa: CASSQDGALGNQPQHF
cdr3_nt: TGTGCCAGCAGCCAAGACGGCGCTCTGGGCAATCAGCCCCAGCATTTT